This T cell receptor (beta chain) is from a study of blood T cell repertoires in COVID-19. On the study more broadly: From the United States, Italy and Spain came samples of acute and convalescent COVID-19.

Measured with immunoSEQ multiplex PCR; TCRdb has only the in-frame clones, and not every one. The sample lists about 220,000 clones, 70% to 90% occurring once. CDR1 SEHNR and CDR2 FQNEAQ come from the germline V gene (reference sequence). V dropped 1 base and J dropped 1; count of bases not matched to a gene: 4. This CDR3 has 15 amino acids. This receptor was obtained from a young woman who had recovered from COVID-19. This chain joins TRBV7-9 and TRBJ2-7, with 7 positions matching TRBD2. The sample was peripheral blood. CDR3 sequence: CASSLVIGGSYEQYF. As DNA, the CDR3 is TGTGCCAGCAGCTTAGTGATCGGGGGGTCCTACGAGCAGTACTTC.